Described below is a single T cell receptor (beta chain) sequence and its context. Its target is unknown. Expressed TCRB transcripts got sequenced, as all isolated RNA was reverse transcribed. The table came from immunoSEQ multiplex PCR; TCRdb's copy has only in-frame clones and leaves some out. The table includes fewer than 200,000 clones, about 13% detected once. The entry originates in a study of beta chain features in type 1 diabetes. Study information: There were around 110 million sorted cells examined across all samples. General study points: All four CD4+ subsets from Type 1 diabetes patients carried moderately but significantly shorter TCRB CDR3s.

Purity above 98% was achieved in all sorted populations. Looked up from germline, CDR1 is MDHEN and CDR2 is SYDVKM. This CDR3 comprises 14 residues. The V gene lost 3 bases and the J gene lost 3 bases, with 11 bases spanning the gap. This receptor was obtained from a woman aged 18-35 years in good health. Sample: central memory CD4+ T cells from blood. This rearrangement joins TRBV28 to TRBJ2-5, with D uncertain. The CDR3 spells CASSFRDLKETQYF. The CDR3 DNA is TGTGCCAGCAGTTTTCGTGACTTAAAAGAGACCCAGTACTTC.